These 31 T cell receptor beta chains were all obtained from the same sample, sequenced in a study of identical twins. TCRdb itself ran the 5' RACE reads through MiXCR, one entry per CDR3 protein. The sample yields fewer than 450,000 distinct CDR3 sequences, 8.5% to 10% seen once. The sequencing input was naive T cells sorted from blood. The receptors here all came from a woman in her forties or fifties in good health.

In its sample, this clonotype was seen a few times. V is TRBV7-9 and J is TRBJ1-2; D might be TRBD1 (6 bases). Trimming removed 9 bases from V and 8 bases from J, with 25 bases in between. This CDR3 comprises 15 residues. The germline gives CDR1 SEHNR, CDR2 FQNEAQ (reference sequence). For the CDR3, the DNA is TGTGCCAGTTCCCCAGGGGAAGAGCTAACCGGGGGCTACACCTTC. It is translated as CASSPGEELTGGYTF.

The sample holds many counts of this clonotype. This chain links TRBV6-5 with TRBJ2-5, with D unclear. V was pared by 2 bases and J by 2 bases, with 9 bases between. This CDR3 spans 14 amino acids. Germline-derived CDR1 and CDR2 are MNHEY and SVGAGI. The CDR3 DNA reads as TGTGCCAGCAGTTACACCAGGAAGCAAGAGACCCAGTACTTC. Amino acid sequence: CASSYTRKQETQYF.

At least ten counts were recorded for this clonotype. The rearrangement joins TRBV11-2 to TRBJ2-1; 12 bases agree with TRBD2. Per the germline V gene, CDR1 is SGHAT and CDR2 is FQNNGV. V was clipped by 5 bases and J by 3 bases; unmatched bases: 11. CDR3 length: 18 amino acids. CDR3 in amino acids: CASSPQTSGSPGYNEQFF. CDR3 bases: TGTGCCAGCAGCCCACAGACTAGCGGGAGTCCTGGCTACAATGAGCAGTTCTTC.

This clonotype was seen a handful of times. The CDR3, as DNA: TGCGCCAGCAGCTTGGCCGACACAGGGACGTTCTTC. Its protein is CASSLADTGTFF. The rearrangement uses TRBV5-1 and TRBJ2-1, with a tentative D call TRBD1 (6 bases). The ends were cut back, 0 bases at V and 15 bases at J, with 13 bases in the middle. The CDR3 runs to 12 residues. Germline V gene data show CDR1 as SGHRS and CDR2 as YFSETQ. Full variable domain (missing parts from reference TRBV5-1 and TRBJ2-1): KAGVTQTPRYLIKTRGQQVTLSCSPISGHRSVSWYQQTPGQGLQFLFEYFSETQRNKGNFPGRFSGRQFSNSRSEMNVSTLELGDSALYLCASSLADTGTFFGPGTRLTVL.

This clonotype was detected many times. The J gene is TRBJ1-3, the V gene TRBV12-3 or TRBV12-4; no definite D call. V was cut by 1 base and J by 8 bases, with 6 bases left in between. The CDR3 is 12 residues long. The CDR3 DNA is TGTGCCAGCAGTTTAGGGGCAGACACCATATATTTT. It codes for CASSLGADTIYF.

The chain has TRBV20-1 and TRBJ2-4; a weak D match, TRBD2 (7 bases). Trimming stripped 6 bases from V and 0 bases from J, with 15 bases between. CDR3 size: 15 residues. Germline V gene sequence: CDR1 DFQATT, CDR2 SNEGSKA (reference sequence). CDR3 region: CSAKDSGIAKNIQYF. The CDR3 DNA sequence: TGCAGTGCCAAGGACAGCGGGATAGCCAAAAACATTCAGTACTTC.

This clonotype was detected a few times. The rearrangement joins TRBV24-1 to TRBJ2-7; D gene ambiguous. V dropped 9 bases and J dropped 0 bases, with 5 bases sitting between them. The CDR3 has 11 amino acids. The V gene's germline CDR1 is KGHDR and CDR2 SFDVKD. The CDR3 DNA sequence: TGTGCCACCCGCGGCTCCTACGAGCAGTACGTC. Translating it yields CATRGSYEQYV.

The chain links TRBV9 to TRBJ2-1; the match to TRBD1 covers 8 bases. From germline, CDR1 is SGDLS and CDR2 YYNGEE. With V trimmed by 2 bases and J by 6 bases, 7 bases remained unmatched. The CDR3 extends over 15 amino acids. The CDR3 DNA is TGTGCCAGCAGCGTCGCAGGGGGCTTCAGCAATGAGCAGTTCTTC. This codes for CASSVAGGFSNEQFF.

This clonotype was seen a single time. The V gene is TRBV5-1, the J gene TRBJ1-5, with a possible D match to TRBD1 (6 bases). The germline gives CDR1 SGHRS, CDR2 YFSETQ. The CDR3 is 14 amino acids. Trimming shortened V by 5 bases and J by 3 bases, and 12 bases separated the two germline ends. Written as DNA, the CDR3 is TGCGCCAGCAGTACAGGGATATTCAATCAGCCCCAGCATTTT. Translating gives CASSTGIFNQPQHF.

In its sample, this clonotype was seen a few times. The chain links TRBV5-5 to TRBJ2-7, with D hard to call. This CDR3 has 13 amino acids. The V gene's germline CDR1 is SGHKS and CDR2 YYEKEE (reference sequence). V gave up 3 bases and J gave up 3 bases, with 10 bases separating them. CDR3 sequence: CASSSLASYEQYF. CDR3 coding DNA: TGTGCCAGCAGCTCCCTCGCTAGCTACGAGCAGTACTTC.

The CDR3 reads CATSDYREGPQSTDTQYF. CDR3 in DNA: TGTGCCACCAGTGATTATCGGGAGGGCCCGCAGAGCACAGATACGCAGTATTTT. The gene calls are TRBV24-1 and TRBJ2-3; TRBD2 aligns across 8 bases. Germline V gives CDR1 KGHDR, CDR2 SFDVKD. This CDR3 has 18 amino acids. V shed 2 bases, J shed 0 bases, and the junction held 9 bases outside the gene matches.

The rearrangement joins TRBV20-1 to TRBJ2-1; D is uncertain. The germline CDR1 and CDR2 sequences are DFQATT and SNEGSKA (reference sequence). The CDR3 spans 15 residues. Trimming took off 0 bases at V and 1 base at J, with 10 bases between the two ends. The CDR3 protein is CSARDQALSYNEQFF. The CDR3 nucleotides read TGCAGTGCTAGAGATCAGGCTTTGTCCTACAATGAGCAGTTCTTC.

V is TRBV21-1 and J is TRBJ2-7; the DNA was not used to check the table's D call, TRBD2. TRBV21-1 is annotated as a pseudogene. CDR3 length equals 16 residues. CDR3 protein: CASSREGLAPFYEQYV. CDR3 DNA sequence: TGTGCCAGCAGCAGGGAGGGACTAGCGCCTTTCTACGAGCAGTACGTC.

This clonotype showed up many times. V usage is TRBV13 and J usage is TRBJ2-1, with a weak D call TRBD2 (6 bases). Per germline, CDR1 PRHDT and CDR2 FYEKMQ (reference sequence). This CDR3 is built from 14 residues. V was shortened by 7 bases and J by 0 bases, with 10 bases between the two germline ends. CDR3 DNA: TGTGCCAGCACGCACGGGAGCTCCTACAATGAGCAGTTCTTC. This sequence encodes CASTHGSSYNEQFF.

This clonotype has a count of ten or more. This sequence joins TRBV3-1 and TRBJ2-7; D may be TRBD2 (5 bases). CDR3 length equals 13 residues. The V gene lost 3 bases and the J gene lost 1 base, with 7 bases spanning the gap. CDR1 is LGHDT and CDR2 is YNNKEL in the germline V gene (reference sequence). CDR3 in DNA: TGTGCCAGCAGCCAGGAGGTTTCCTACGAGCAGTACTTC. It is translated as CASSQEVSYEQYF.

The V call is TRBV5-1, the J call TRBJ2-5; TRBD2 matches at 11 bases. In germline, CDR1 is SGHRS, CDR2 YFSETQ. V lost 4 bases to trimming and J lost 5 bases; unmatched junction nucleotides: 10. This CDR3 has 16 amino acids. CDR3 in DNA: TGCGCCAGCAGCCATATAGCGGGAGGGCCTGGGGAGACCCAGTACTTC. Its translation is CASSHIAGGPGETQYF.

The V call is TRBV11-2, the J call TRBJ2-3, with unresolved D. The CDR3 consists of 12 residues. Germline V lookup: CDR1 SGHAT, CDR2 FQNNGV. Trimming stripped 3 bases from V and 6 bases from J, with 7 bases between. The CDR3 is CASSFLEDTQYF. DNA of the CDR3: TGTGCCAGCAGCTTCCTAGAGGATACGCAGTATTTT.

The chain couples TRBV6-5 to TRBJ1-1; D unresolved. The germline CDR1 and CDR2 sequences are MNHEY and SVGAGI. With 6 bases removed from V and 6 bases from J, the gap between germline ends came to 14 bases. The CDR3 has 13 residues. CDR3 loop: CASSLGYAAEAFF. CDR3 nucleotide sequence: TGTGCCAGCAGCCTAGGCTACGCCGCTGAAGCTTTCTTT.

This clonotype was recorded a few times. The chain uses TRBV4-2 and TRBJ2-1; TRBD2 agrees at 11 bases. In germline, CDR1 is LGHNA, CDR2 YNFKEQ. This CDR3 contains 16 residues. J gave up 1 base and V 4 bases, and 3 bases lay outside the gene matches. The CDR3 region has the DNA TGTGCCAGCAGCCGCCGACTAGCGGGATCCTACAATGAGCAGTTCTTC. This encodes CASSRRLAGSYNEQFF.

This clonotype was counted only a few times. CDR3 sequence: CASSPGLAEYEQYF. CDR3 nucleotides: TGTGCCAGCAGCCCGGGACTAGCGGAATACGAGCAGTACTTC. This sequence joins TRBV5-6 and TRBJ2-7; TRBD2 matches at 11 bases. V was pared by 4 bases and J by 4 bases, with 4 bases of the junction left unmatched. This CDR3 spans 14 amino acids. Germline CDR1 reads SGHDT; CDR2 reads YYEEEE.

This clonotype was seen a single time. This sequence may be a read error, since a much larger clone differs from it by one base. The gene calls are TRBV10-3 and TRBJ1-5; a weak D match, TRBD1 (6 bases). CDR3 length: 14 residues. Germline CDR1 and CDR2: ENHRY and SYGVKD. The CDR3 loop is CVISDQGSNQPQHF. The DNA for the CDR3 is TGTGTCATCAGTGACCAGGGGAGCAATCAGCCCCAGCATTTT.

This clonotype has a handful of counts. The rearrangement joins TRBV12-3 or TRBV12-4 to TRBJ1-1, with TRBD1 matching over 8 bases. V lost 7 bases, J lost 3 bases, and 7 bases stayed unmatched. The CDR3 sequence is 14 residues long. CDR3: CASTYQGADTEAFF. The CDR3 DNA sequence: TGTGCCAGCACGTACCAGGGGGCAGACACTGAAGCTTTCTTT.

The CDR3 is CASSRSQGLLQPQHF. The CDR3 DNA follows: TGTGCCAGTAGCCGATCTCAGGGGTTATTACAGCCCCAGCATTTT. The chain carries TRBV19 and TRBJ1-5; perhaps TRBD1 as D (6 bases). V gave up 6 bases and J gave up 7 bases, with 19 bases separating them. The V gene's germline CDR1 is LNHDA and CDR2 SQIVND (reference sequence). This CDR3 contains 15 residues.

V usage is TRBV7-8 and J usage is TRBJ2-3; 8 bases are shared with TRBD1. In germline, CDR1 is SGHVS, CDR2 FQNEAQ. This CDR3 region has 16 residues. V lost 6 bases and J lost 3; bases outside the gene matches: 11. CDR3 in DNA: TGTGCCAGCAGAACCCGACAGGGGTATTCGACAGATACGCAGTATTTT. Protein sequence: CASRTRQGYSTDTQYF.

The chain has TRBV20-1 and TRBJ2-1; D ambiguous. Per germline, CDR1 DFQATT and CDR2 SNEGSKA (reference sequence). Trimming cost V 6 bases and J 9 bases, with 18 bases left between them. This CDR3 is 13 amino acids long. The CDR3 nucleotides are TGCAGTGCGCGACCAAGGATCGGTGGTGAGCAGTTCTTC. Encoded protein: CSARPRIGGEQFF.

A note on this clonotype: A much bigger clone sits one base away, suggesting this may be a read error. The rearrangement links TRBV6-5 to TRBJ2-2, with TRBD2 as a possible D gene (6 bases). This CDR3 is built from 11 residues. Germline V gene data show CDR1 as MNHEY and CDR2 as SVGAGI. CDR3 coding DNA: TGTGCCGCACGGGAGAACGGGGAGCTGCTTTTT. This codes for CAARENGELLF.

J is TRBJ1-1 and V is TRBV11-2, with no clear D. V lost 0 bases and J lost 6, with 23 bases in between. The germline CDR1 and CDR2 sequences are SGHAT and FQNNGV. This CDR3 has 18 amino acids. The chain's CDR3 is CASSLDRILGLHSPEAFF. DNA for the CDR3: TGTGCCAGCAGCTTAGACCGGATTTTAGGCCTACATAGCCCTGAAGCTTTCTTT. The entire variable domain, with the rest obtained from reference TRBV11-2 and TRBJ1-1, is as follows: EAGVAQSPRYKIIEKRQSVAFWCNPISGHATLYWYQQILGQGPKLLIQFQNNGVVDDSQLPKDRFSAERLKGVDSTLKIQPAKLEDSAVYLCASSLDRILGLHSPEAFFGQGTRLTVV.

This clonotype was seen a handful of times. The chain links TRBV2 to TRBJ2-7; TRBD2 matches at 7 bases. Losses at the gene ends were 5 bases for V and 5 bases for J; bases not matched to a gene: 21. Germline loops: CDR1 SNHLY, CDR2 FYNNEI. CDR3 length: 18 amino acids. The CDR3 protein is CASSQPTSFFRPEDEQYV. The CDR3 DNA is TGTGCCAGCAGTCAACCGACTAGCTTCTTCAGGCCAGAAGACGAGCAGTACGTC.

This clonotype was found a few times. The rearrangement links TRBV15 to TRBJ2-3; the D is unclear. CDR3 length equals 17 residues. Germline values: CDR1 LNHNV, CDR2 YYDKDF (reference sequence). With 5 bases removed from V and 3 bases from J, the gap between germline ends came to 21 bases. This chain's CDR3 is CATSRAHQTPFTDTQYF. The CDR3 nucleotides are TGTGCCACCAGCCGAGCCCACCAGACACCCTTTACAGATACGCAGTATTTT.

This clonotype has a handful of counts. The CDR3 sequence: CASSFAGTGDGKTQYF. CDR3 DNA sequence: TGTGCCAGCAGTTTCGCCGGGACAGGGGATGGGAAGACCCAGTACTTC. The chain employs TRBV12-3 or TRBV12-4 and TRBJ2-5; 10 bases match TRBD1. The CDR3 is 16 residues long. Losses at the gene ends were 3 bases for V and 6 bases for J; bases not matched to a gene: 10.

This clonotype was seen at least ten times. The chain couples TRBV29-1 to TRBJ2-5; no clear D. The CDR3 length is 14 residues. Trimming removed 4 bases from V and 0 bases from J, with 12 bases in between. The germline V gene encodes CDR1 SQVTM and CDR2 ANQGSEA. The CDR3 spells CSVGTGPYQETQYF. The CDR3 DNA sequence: TGCAGCGTTGGTACGGGCCCGTACCAAGAGACCCAGTACTTC.